This T cell receptor (beta chain) originates from a study of cytomegalovirus exposure and HLA in healthy donors. The CDR3 has 14 amino acids. Germline V gene data show CDR1 as SEHNR and CDR2 as FQNEAQ (reference sequence). J lost 6 bases, V lost 5 bases, and 6 bases had no gene match. This PCR relied on a set of 60 Vbeta primers and 13 Jbeta primers. The repertoire was sequenced with immunoSEQ multiplex PCR; TCRdb's copy has only in-frame clones and lacks some. The repertoire holds around 99,000 clones, with 73% as singletons. Sequencing was performed on PBMCs. The clonotype comes from a middle-aged man in good health and CMV-seronegative. The chain has TRBV7-9 and TRBJ1-2, with TRBD1 identical over 10 bases. The CDR3 loop reads CASSQTTGGDGYTF. CDR3 sequence (DNA): TGTGCCAGCAGCCAAACGACAGGGGGCGATGGCTACACCTTC.